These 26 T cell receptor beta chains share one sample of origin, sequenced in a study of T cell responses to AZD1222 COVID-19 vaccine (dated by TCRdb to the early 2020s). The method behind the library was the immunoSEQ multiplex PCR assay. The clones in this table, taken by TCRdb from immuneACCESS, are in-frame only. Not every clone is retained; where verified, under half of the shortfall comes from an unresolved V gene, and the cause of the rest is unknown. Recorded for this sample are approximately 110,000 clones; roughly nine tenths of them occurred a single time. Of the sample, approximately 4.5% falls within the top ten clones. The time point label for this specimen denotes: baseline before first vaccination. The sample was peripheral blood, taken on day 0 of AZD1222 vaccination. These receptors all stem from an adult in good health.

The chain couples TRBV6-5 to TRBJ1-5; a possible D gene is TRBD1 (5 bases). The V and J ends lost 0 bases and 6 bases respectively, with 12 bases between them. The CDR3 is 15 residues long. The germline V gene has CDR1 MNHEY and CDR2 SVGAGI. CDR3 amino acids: CASSYSGIGGQPQHF. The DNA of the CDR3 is TGTGCCAGCAGTTACTCCGGAATCGGGGGTCAGCCCCAGCATTTT.

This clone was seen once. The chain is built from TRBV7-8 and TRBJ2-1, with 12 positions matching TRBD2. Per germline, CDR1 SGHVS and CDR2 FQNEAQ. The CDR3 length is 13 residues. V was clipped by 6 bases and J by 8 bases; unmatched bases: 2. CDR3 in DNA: TGTGCCAGCAGGACTAGCGGGGGTTATGAGCAGTTCTTC. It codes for CASRTSGGYEQFF. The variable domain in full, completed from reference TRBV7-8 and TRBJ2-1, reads GAGVSQSPRYKVAKRGQDVALRCDPISGHVSLFWYQQALGQGPEFLTYFQNEAQLDKSGLPSDRFFAERPEGSVSTLKIQRTQQEDSAVYLCASRTSGGYEQFFGPGTRLTVL.

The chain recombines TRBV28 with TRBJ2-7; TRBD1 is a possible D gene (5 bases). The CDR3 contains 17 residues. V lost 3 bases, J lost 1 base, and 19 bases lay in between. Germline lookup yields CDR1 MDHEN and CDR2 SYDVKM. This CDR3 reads CASSFPHRPLQSYEQYF. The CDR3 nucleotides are TGTGCCAGCAGTTTTCCTCACAGGCCACTCCAATCCTACGAGCAGTACTTC.

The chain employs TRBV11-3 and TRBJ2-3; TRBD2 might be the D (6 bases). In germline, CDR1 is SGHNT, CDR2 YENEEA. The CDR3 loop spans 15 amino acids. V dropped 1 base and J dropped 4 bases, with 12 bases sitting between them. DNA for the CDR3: TGTGCCAGCAGCTTAGGGGGACTGCCGGCAGATACGCAGTATTTT. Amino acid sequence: CASSLGGLPADTQYF. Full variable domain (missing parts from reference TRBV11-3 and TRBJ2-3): EAGVVQSPRYKIIEKKQPVAFWCNPISGHNTLYWYLQNLGQGPELLIRYENEEAVDDSQLPKDRFSAERLKGVDSTLKIQPAELGDSAVYLCASSLGGLPADTQYFGPGTRLTVL.

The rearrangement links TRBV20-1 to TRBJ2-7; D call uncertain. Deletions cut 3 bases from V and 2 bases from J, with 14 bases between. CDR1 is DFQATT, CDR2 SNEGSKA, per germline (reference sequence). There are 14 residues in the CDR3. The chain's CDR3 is CSASYNNGAYEQYF. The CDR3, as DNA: TGCAGTGCTAGTTATAATAACGGCGCCTACGAGCAGTACTTC.

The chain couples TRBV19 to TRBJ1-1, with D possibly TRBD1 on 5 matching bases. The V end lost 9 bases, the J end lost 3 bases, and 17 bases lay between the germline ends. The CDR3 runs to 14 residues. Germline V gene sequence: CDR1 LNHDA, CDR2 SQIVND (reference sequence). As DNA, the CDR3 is TGTGCCAGCCTACACCGCGTGGGGGACACTGAAGCTTTCTTT. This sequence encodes CASLHRVGDTEAFF.

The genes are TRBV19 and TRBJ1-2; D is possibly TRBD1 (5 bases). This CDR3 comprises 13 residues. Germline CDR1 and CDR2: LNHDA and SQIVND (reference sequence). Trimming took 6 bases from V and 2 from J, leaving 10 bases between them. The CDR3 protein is CASRGTGNYGYTF. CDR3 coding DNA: TGTGCCAGTAGGGGGACGGGAAACTATGGCTACACCTTC.

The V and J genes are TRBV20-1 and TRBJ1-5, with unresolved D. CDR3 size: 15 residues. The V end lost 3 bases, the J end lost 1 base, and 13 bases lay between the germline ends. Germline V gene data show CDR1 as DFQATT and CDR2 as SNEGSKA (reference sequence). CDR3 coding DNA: TGCAGTGCTAGTCCAGGACTCAAAAGCAATCAGCCCCAGCATTTT. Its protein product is CSASPGLKSNQPQHF.

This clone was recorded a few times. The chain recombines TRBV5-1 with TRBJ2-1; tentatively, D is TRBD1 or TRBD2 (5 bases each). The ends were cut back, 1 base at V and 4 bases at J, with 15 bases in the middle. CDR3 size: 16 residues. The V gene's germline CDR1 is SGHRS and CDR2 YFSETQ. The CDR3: CASSLFGDPTYNEQFF. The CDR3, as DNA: TGCGCCAGCAGCTTGTTTGGGGACCCAACTTACAATGAGCAGTTCTTC.

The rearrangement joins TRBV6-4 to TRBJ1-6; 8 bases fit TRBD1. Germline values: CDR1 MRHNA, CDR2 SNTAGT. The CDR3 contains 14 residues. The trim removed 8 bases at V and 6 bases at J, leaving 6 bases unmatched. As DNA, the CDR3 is TGTGCCAGCTCGCGCGGACAGGGTAATTCACCCCTCCACTTT. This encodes CASSRGQGNSPLHF.

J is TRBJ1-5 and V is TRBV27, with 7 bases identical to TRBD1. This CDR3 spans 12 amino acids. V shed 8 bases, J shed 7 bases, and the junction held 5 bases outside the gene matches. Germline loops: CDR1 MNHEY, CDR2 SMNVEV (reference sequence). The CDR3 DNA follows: TGTGCCAGCCAGACAGGGCACCAGCCCCAGCATTTT. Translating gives CASQTGHQPQHF.

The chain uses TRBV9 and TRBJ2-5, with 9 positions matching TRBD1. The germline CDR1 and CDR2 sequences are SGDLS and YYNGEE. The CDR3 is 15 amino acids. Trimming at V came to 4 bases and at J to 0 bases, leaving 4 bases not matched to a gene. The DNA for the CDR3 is TGTGCCAGCAGCCCCCGGGACAGGGACCAAGAGACCCAGTACTTC. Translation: CASSPRDRDQETQYF.

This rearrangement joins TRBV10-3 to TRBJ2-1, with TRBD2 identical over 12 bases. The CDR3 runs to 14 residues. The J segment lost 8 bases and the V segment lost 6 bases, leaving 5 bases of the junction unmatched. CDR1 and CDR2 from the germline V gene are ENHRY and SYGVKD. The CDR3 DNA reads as TGTGCCATCAGGACTAGCGGGAGTTTGGATGAGCAGTTCTTC. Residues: CAIRTSGSLDEQFF.

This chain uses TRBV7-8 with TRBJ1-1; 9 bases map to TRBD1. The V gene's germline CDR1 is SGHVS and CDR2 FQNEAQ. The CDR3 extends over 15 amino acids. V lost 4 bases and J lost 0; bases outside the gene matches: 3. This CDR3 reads CASSSRQGVNTEAFF. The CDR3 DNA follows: TGTGCCAGCAGCTCGCGACAGGGGGTGAACACTGAAGCTTTCTTT.

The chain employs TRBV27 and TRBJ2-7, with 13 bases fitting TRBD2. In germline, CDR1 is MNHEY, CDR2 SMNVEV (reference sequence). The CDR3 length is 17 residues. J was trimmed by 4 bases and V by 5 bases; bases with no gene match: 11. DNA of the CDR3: TGTGCCAGCAGTCCGTATGGGACTAGCGGGACGGAATACGAGCAGTACTTC. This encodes CASSPYGTSGTEYEQYF.

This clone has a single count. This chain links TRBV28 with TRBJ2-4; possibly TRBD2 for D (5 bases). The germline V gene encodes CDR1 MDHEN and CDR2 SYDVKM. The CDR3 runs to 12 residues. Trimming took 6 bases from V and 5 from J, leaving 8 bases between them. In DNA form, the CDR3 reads TGTGCCAGCAGGGGAGTCGAAAACATTCAGTACTTC. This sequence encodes CASRGVENIQYF.

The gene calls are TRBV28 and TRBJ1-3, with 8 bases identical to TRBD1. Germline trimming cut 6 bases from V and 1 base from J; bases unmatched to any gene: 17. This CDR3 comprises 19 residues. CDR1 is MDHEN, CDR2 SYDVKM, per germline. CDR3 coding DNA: TGTGCCAGCAGCACCTCGGCAGGGGGCGGCTTCTCTTCTGGAAACACCATATATTTT. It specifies CASSTSAGGGFSSGNTIYF.

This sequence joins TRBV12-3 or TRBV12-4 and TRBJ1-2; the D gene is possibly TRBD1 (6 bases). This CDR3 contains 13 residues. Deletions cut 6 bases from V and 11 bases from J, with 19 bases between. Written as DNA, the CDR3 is TGTGCCAGCAGAACCCCGGGGGCACGGCCTTACACCTTC. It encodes CASRTPGARPYTF.

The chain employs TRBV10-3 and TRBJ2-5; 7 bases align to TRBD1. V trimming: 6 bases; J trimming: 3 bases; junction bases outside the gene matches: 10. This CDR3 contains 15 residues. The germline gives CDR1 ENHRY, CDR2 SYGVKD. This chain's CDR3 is CAIRRGLAVEETQYF. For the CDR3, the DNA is TGTGCCATCAGGAGGGGGCTAGCTGTAGAAGAGACCCAGTACTTC.

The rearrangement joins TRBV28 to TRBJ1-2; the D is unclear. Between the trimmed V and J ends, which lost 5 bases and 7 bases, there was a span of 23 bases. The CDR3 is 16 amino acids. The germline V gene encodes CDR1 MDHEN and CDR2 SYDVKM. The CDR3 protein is CASSTQGSSERSGYTF. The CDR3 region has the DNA TGTGCCAGCAGTACCCAAGGGAGTTCAGAAAGGTCTGGCTACACCTTC.

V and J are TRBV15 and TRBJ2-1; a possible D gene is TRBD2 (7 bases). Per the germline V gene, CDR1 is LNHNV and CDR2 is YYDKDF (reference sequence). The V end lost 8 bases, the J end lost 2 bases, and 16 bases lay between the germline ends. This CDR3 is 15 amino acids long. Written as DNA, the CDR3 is TGTGCCACCGAAGGGGGGGTGTCAGCCTACAATGAGCAGTTCTTC. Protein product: CATEGGVSAYNEQFF.

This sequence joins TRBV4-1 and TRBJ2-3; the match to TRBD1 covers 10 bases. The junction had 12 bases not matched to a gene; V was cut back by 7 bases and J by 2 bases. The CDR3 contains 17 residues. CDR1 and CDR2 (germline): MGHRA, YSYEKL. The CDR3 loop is CASTNRGDRGFTDTQYF. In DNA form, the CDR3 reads TGCGCCAGCACCAATAGGGGGGACAGGGGCTTCACAGATACGCAGTATTTT.

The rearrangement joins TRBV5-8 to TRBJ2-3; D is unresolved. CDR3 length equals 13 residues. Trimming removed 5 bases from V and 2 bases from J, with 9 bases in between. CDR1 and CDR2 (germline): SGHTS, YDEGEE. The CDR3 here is CASSQYFTDTQYF. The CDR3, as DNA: TGTGCCAGCAGTCAGTATTTCACAGATACGCAGTATTTT.

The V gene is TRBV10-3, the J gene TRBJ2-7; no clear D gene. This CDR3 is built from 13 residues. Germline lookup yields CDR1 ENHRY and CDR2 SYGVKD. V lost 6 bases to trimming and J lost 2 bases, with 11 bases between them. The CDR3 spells CAISPNGAYEQYF. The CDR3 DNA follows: TGTGCCATCAGCCCTAACGGAGCCTACGAGCAGTACTTC.

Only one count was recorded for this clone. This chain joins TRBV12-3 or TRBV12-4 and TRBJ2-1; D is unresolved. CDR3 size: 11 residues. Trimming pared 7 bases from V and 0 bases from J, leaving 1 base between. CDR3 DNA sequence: TGTGCCAGCATCTCCTACAATGAGCAGTTCTTC. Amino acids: CASISYNEQFF.

CDR3 protein: CASSDSREDGYTF. CDR3 nucleotide sequence: TGTGCCAGCAGTGACTCCAGGGAGGACGGCTACACCTTC. This chain connects TRBV28 to TRBJ1-2; a weak D match, TRBD1 (5 bases). Germline assignment: CDR1 MDHEN and CDR2 SYDVKM. Trimming pared 5 bases from V and 8 bases from J, leaving 15 bases between. The CDR3 length is 13 residues.